A selection of T cell receptor beta chains follows, all from one sample in a study of blood T cell repertoires in COVID-19. TCRdb's copy holds only in-frame clones and misses some; the assay was immunoSEQ multiplex PCR. The sample contains some 300,000 clones, around 89% of which appear only once. Sequenced sample: peripheral blood. Receptors were obtained from a woman aged 50 to 60 with COVID-19, enrolled during active disease. Both conserved end residues are part of each CDR3. A D gene is named only where the DNA matches it firmly. Size values are once, few and many counts, or a class for expanded clones, and some rows have none.

clone_size j_call d_call v_call cdr3_aa cdr3_nt
- TRBJ1-4 TRBD1 TRBV4-3 CASSQGTGSNEKLFF TGCGCCAGCAGCCAAGGGACAGGATCTAATGAAAAACTGTTTTTT
- TRBJ1-3 - TRBV7-2 CASSLTNRAGNTIYF TGTGCCAGCAGCTTAACCAACAGAGCTGGAAACACCATATATTTT
- TRBJ2-1 TRBD2 TRBV19 CASSSRTSGNNEQFF TGTGCCAGTAGCTCCCGGACTAGCGGTAACAATGAGCAGTTCTTC
- TRBJ2-1 - TRBV4-3 CASSQDEAGEQFF TGCGCCAGCAGCCAAGATGAGGCTGGCGAGCAGTTCTTC
- TRBJ2-7 TRBD1 TRBV19 CASSTGTGISYEQYF TGTGCCAGTAGTACCGGGACAGGGATCTCCTACGAGCAGTACTTC
once TRBJ2-7 TRBD1 TRBV5-1 CASSSVRRTGVHEQYF TGCGCCAGCAGCTCGGTCCGGAGAACAGGGGTCCACGAGCAGTACTTC
- TRBJ2-7 TRBD1 TRBV5-1 CASSLAPRQGTYEQYF TGCGCCAGCAGCTTGGCCCCGCGACAGGGTACCTACGAGCAGTACTTC
- TRBJ2-3 TRBD2 TRBV30 CAWRSLAGTTDTQYF TGTGCCTGGAGATCCCTAGCGGGGACAACAGATACGCAGTATTTT
once TRBJ2-2 - TRBV5-8 CASSLGLARSGELFF TGTGCCAGCAGCCTCGGACTTGCTAGGAGTGGGGAGCTGTTTTTT
- TRBJ2-3 - TRBV19 CASSPSKAKEDTQYF TGTGCCAGTAGTCCGTCAAAAGCGAAAGAGGATACGCAGTATTTT
- TRBJ2-2 - TRBV3-1/TRBV3-2 CASSQYASGNTGELFF TGTGCCAGCAGCCAGTATGCCAGCGGAAACACCGGGGAGCTGTTTTTT
- TRBJ2-3 - TRBV9 CASSVVGLTDTQYF TGTGCCAGCAGCGTAGTTGGCCTTACAGATACGCAGTATTTT
- TRBJ1-2 TRBD1 TRBV29-1 CSVVPATGSISGYTF TGCAGCGTCGTCCCCGCGACAGGGAGTATTAGTGGCTACACCTTC
- TRBJ2-7 TRBD2 TRBV13 CASRCQGTSGEQYF TGTGCCAGCAGGTGCCAGGGCACTAGCGGCGAGCAGTACTTC
- TRBJ2-1 TRBD2 TRBV7-2 CASSPRGSSGYNEQFF TGTGCCAGCAGCCCCCGAGGTTCTAGCGGATACAATGAGCAGTTCTTC